Listed below are T cell receptor beta chains from one sample, sequenced in a study of a mutant IDH1 vaccine in newly diagnosed glioma. The assay was immunoSEQ multiplex PCR, and TCRdb's table has in-frame clones only and misses some. The table shows about 55,000 clones, with over 60% occurring only once. No antigen has been identified for these receptors. The material was PBMCs, obtained from a glioma patient whose treatment included an IDH1 peptide vaccine. All receptors come from a woman aged 40 to 50 with glioma. Some clones in this sample may be carry-over from other donors' samples. The CDR3 runs from the conserved cysteine through the conserved F or W. A D gene is named only where the DNA matches it firmly. Expanded clones get a size class; other rows say once, few or many, or leave the size out.

CDR3nt: TGTGCCAGCAGCTTGATCGCAGGGGAAAAGGATACGCAGTATTTT; CDR3aa: CASSLIAGEKDTQYF; j_gene: TRBJ2-3; d_gene: -; abundance: -; v_gene: TRBV5-6
CDR3nt: TGTGCCAGTAGTTTATCGGTTATCGCCGGAGAAGCTTTCTTT; CDR3aa: CASSLSVIAGEAFF; j_gene: TRBJ1-1; d_gene: -; abundance: -; v_gene: TRBV19
CDR3nt: TGCGCCAGCAGCCAGGCCACTGGGACCGGGGCCAACGTCCTGACTTTC; CDR3aa: CASSQATGTGANVLTF; j_gene: TRBJ2-6; d_gene: -; abundance: -; v_gene: TRBV4-3
CDR3nt: TGTGCCAGCAGCGAAGACGGGACCCACGCAGATACGCAGTATTTT; CDR3aa: CASSEDGTHADTQYF; j_gene: TRBJ2-3; d_gene: -; abundance: -; v_gene: TRBV2
CDR3nt: TGTGCCAGTAATTCGGGCCTTTACACTGAAGCTTTCTTT; CDR3aa: CASNSGLYTEAFF; j_gene: TRBJ1-1; d_gene: -; abundance: -; v_gene: TRBV19
CDR3nt: TGTGCCAGCAGCTTGTACTTGGAGATAAATTCACCCCTCCACTTT; CDR3aa: CASSLYLEINSPLHF; j_gene: TRBJ1-6; d_gene: -; abundance: few; v_gene: TRBV5-4
CDR3nt: TGTGCCAGCAGTGCATCGTCCGAAGCTTTCTTT; CDR3aa: CASSASSEAFF; j_gene: TRBJ1-1; d_gene: -; abundance: -; v_gene: TRBV6-5
CDR3nt: TGTGCCAGCAATGAAAGGACAGGGGGCTTTCGGGTATACTCACCCCTCCACTTT; CDR3aa: CASNERTGGFRVYSPLHF; j_gene: TRBJ1-6; d_gene: TRBD1; abundance: -; v_gene: TRBV6-1
CDR3nt: TGCGCCAGCAGCTTTTCCGTTGGGACAGATACGCAGTATTTT; CDR3aa: CASSFSVGTDTQYF; j_gene: TRBJ2-3; d_gene: -; abundance: -; v_gene: TRBV5-1
CDR3nt: TGTGCCAGCAGTAAGGGACAGGGTCCACAAGAGACCCAGTACTTC; CDR3aa: CASSKGQGPQETQYF; j_gene: TRBJ2-5; d_gene: TRBD1; abundance: -; v_gene: TRBV2
CDR3nt: TGCGCCAGCAGCCCAATGACAGTGTCCGGGGAGCTGTTTTTT; CDR3aa: CASSPMTVSGELFF; j_gene: TRBJ2-2; d_gene: -; abundance: -; v_gene: TRBV5-1
CDR3nt: TGCGCCAGCAGCTTGACGGGGAACACTGAAGCTTTCTTT; CDR3aa: CASSLTGNTEAFF; j_gene: TRBJ1-1; d_gene: -; abundance: -; v_gene: TRBV5-1
CDR3nt: TGTGCCAGCAGCCCTACCCGGGCTGCCTCCTACAATGAGCAGTTCTTC; CDR3aa: CASSPTRAASYNEQFF; j_gene: TRBJ2-1; d_gene: -; abundance: -; v_gene: TRBV5-5
CDR3nt: TGTGCCAGCAGTGAGCAGGGAGAAGGGTACGAGCAGTACTTC; CDR3aa: CASSEQGEGYEQYF; j_gene: TRBJ2-7; d_gene: -; abundance: -; v_gene: TRBV2
CDR3nt: TGTGCCAGCAGCTTGACTACTGCGGGGGAGCTGTTTTTT; CDR3aa: CASSLTTAGELFF; j_gene: TRBJ2-2; d_gene: -; abundance: few; v_gene: TRBV5-5